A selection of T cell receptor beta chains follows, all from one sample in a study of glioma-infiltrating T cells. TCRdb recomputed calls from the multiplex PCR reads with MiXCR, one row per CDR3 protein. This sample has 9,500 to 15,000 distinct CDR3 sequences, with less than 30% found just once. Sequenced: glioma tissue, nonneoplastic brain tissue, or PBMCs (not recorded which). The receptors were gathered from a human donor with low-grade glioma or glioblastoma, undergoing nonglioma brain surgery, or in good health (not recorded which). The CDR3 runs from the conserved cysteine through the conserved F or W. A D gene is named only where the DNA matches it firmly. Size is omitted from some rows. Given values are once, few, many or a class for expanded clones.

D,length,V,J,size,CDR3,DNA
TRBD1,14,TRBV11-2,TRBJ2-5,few,CASSFPEGGETQYF,TGTGCCAGCAGCTTTCCCGAAGGGGGCGAGACCCAGTACTTC
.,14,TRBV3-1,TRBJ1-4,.,CASSQDLHNDKLFF,TGCGCCAGCAGCCAAGATCTGCATAATGACAAACTGTTTTTT
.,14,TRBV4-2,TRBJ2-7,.,CASSQVTGIGEQYF,TGTGCCAGCAGCCAAGTCACAGGGATCGGCGAGCAGTACTTC
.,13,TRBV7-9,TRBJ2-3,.,CASSPPPADTQYF,TGTGCCAGCAGCCCTCCACCGGCAGATACGCAGTATTTT
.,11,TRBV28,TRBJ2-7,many,CASSRLYEQYF,TGTGCCAGCAGTCGCCTCTACGAGCAGTACTTC
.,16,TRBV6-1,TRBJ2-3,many,CASSLDQPSGTDTQYF,TGTGCCAGCAGTTTAGATCAACCTAGTGGAACAGATACGCAGTATTTT
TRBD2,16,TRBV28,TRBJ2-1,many,CASSLFVAGARNEQFF,TGTGCCAGCAGTTTATTTGTAGCGGGAGCTCGCAATGAGCAGTTCTTC
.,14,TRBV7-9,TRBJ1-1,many,CASSQVTGPLEAFF,TGTGCCAGCAGCCAAGTAACAGGTCCTTTAGAAGCTTTCTTT
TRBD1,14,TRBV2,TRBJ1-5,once,CASRRDRYNQPQHF,TGTGCCAGCAGGAGGGACAGGTACAATCAGCCCCAGCATTTT
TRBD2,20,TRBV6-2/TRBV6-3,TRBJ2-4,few,CASSQTGTSGVTLAKNIQYF,TGTGCCAGCAGTCAAACCGGGACTAGCGGGGTGACCCTAGCCAAAAACATTCAGTACTTC
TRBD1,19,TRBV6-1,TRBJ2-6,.,CASGTGTASLDSGANVLTF,TGTGCCAGTGGGACCGGGACAGCATCCTTAGATTCTGGGGCCAACGTCCTGACTTTC
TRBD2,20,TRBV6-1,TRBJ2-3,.,CASILRLAGGPSLSTDTQYF,TGTGCCAGCATTTTGAGACTAGCGGGAGGTCCTAGTTTGAGCACAGATACGCAGTATTTT
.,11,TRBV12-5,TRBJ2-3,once,CASRVSNTQYF,TGTGCTAGTCGTGTCAGCAATACGCAGTATTTT
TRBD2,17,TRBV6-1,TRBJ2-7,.,CASSRRLAGEGTYEQYF,TGTGCCAGCAGCCGAAGACTAGCGGGAGAAGGGACCTACGAGCAGTACTTC
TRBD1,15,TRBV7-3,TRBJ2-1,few,CASSGQGSTPNEQFF,TGTGCCAGCAGCGGACAGGGCTCGACACCCAATGAGCAGTTCTTC
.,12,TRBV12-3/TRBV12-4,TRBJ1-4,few,CARDFANEKLFF,TGTGCCAGGGACTTTGCTAATGAAAAACTGTTTTTT
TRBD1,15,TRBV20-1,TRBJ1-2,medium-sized,CSATDRGLANYGYTF,TGCAGTGCTACGGACAGGGGGCTAGCTAACTATGGCTACACCTTC
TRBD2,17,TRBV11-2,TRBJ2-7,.,CASSLEPTSGKGYEQYF,TGTGCCAGCAGCTTAGAACCCACTAGCGGGAAAGGATACGAGCAGTACTTC
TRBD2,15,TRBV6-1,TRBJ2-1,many,CASLGLAGGPHEQFF,TGTGCCAGTTTGGGACTAGCGGGAGGCCCCCATGAGCAGTTCTTC
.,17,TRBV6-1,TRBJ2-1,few,CASGRQGQGFLYNEQFF,TGTGCCAGCGGTAGACAAGGTCAGGGTTTCCTCTACAATGAGCAGTTCTTC
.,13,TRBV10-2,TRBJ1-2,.,CASSSATNYGYTF,TGCGCCAGCAGTTCGGCCACTAACTATGGCTACACCTTC
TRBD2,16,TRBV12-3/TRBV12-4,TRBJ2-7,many,CASSSQWAGDVGEQYF,TGTGCCAGCAGCTCCCAATGGGCGGGAGATGTAGGCGAGCAGTACTTC
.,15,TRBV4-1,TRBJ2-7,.,CASSHSGVSSYEQYF,TGCGCCAGCAGCCATAGCGGAGTGAGCTCCTACGAGCAGTACTTC
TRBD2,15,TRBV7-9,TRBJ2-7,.,CASSFGLAGMDEQYF,TGTGCCAGCAGCTTTGGACTAGCGGGAATGGACGAGCAGTACTTC
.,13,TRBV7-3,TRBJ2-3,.,CASSLGPTDTQYF,TGTGCCAGCAGCTTGGGGCCCACAGATACGCAGTATTTT
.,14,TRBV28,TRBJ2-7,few,CASRPGPTSYEQYF,TGTGCCAGCCGACCTGGGCCAACCTCCTACGAGCAGTACTTC
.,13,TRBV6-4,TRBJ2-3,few,CASSDRGTDTQYF,TGTGCCAGCAGTGACAGGGGCACAGATACGCAGTATTTT
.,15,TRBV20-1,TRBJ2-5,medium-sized,CSAPPKPGVEETQYF,TGCAGTGCGCCGCCGAAACCGGGAGTCGAAGAGACCCAGTACTTC
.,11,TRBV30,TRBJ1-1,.,CAWSRVTEAFF,TGTGCCTGGAGCAGGGTCACTGAAGCTTTCTTT
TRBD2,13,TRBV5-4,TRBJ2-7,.,CASSMGGSYEQYF,TGTGCCAGCAGTATGGGGGGGTCCTACGAGCAGTACTTC
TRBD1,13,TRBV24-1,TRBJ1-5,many,CATRQGGNQPQHF,TGTGCCACCCGACAGGGGGGCAATCAGCCCCAGCATTTT
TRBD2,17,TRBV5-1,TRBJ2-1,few,CASSLWGLAAGDNEQFF,TGCGCCAGCAGCTTGTGGGGACTAGCTGCTGGGGACAATGAGCAGTTCTTC
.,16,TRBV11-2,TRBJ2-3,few,CASSLDNQGSTDTQYF,TGTGCCAGCAGCTTAGATAATCAGGGTAGCACAGATACGCAGTATTTT
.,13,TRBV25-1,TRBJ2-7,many,CASSVGGQNEQYF,TGTGCCAGCAGTGTGGGAGGTCAAAACGAGCAGTACTTC
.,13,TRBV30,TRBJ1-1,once,CAWSLGINTEAFF,TGTGCCTGGAGTTTGGGGATCAACACTGAAGCTTTCTTT
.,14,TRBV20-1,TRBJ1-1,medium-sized,CSARAGGASTEAFF,TGCAGTGCTAGAGCGGGGGGGGCGTCCACTGAAGCTTTCTTT
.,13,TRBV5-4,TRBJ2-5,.,CASSPPDEGTQYF,TGTGCCAGCAGCCCGCCAGACGAGGGGACCCAGTACTTC
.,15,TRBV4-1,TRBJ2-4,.,CASSQDEVAKNIQYF,TGCGCCAGCAGCCAAGATGAAGTAGCCAAAAACATTCAGTACTTC
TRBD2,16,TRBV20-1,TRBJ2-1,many,CSARPVLAGVYNEQFF,TGCAGTGCTAGGCCCGTTCTAGCGGGAGTATACAATGAGCAGTTCTTC
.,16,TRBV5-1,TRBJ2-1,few,CASSLPGHRGLNEQFF,TGCGCCAGCAGCTTGCCGGGTCATCGAGGGCTCAATGAGCAGTTCTTC
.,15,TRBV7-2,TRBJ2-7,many,CASSLVGSGGYEQYF,TGTGCCAGCAGCTTAGTAGGGTCCGGCGGATACGAGCAGTACTTC
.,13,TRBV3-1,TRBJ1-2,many,CASSQVGSYGYTF,TGTGCCAGCAGCCAAGTAGGAAGCTATGGCTACACCTTC
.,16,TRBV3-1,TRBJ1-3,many,CASSQDYRRVGNTIYF,TGTGCCAGCAGCCAAGATTATAGGAGGGTTGGAAACACCATATATTTT
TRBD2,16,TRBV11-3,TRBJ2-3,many,CASSRGTSGRTDTQYF,TGTGCCAGCAGCCGAGGGACTAGCGGGAGAACAGATACGCAGTATTTT
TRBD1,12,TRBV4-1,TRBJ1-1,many,CASSRSDREAFF,TGCGCCAGCAGCCGATCGGACAGGGAAGCTTTCTTT
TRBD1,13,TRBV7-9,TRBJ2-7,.,CASETGDTYEQYF,TGTGCCAGCGAAACAGGGGACACCTACGAGCAGTACTTC
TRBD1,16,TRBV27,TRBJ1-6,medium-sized,CATHMTGRRPNSPLHF,TGTGCCACCCATATGACAGGGCGCCGTCCTAATTCACCCCTCCACTTT
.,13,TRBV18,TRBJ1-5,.,CASSANGNQHQHF,TGTGCCAGCTCTGCAAATGGCAATCAGCACCAGCATTTT
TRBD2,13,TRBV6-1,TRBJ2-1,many,CATREGSYNEQFF,TGTGCCACCCGGGAGGGATCCTACAATGAGCAGTTCTTC
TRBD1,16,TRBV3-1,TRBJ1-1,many,CASSPTGGAWNTEAFF,TGTGCCAGCAGTCCGACAGGGGGCGCTTGGAACACTGAAGCTTTCTTT
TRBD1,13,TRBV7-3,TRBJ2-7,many,CASSFDRGYEQYF,TGTGCCAGCAGCTTCGACAGGGGCTACGAGCAGTACTTC
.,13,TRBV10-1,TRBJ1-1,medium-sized,CASSKDVRAEAFF,TGCGCCAGCAGTAAGGACGTCCGGGCTGAAGCTTTCTTT